A selection of T cell receptor beta chains follows, all from one sample in a study of neurological immune-mediated disorders. TCRdb ran MiXCR on the 5' RACE reads and lists one entry per CDR3 protein. The data hold over 45,000 distinct CDR3 sequences, with approximately 3.5% observed a single time. Source material: PBMCs. The receptors were sampled from a man in his forties or fifties with multiple sclerosis. Each CDR3 is given with its conserved first and last residue. The order of the fields is J gene, clone size, V gene, D gene, CDR3 DNA, CDR3 protein. D genes are given only for firm matches. A row's size may be missing; if present it is once, few, many or a size class.

j_call: TRBJ2-3; clone_size: many; v_call: TRBV7-3; d_call: -; cdr3_nt: TGTGCCAGCACCGCAGCTGCGGGGGCGGATACGCAGTATTTT; cdr3_aa: CASTAAAGADTQYF
j_call: TRBJ1-5; clone_size: many; v_call: TRBV3-1; d_call: TRBD1; cdr3_nt: TGTGCCAGCAGCCCGGGACAGGTCAATCAGCCCCAGCATTTT; cdr3_aa: CASSPGQVNQPQHF
j_call: TRBJ2-7; clone_size: many; v_call: TRBV7-6; d_call: -; cdr3_nt: TGTGCCAGCAGCCCGACAGGTACACTCTCCTACGAGCAGTACTTC; cdr3_aa: CASSPTGTLSYEQYF
j_call: TRBJ2-3; clone_size: many; v_call: TRBV20-1; d_call: -; cdr3_nt: TGCAGTACCACGACGGGCACAGATACGCAGTATTTT; cdr3_aa: CSTTTGTDTQYF
j_call: TRBJ1-1; clone_size: many; v_call: TRBV5-1; d_call: -; cdr3_nt: TGCGCCAGCAGCTTGGGGGACATGGGAAGCACTGAAGCTTTCTTT; cdr3_aa: CASSLGDMGSTEAFF
j_call: TRBJ2-7; clone_size: -; v_call: TRBV7-9; d_call: -; cdr3_nt: TGTGCCAGCAGCTCAACGGGGGGCCACGAGCAGTACTTC; cdr3_aa: CASSSTGGHEQYF
j_call: TRBJ1-3; clone_size: many; v_call: TRBV9; d_call: -; cdr3_nt: TGTGCCAGCAGCGTAGATAGAGACTCTGGAAACACCATATATTTT; cdr3_aa: CASSVDRDSGNTIYF
j_call: TRBJ2-3; clone_size: many; v_call: TRBV5-1; d_call: -; cdr3_nt: TGCGCCAGCAGCTTGGCCGTTGGGGCCAACACAGATACGCAGTATTTT; cdr3_aa: CASSLAVGANTDTQYF
j_call: TRBJ2-3; clone_size: many; v_call: TRBV20-1; d_call: TRBD2; cdr3_nt: TGCAGTGCAGGAAGCTTACTAGCGGGGGACAACACAGATACGCAGTATTTT; cdr3_aa: CSAGSLLAGDNTDTQYF
j_call: TRBJ2-3; clone_size: many; v_call: TRBV12-3/TRBV12-4; d_call: TRBD2; cdr3_nt: TGTGCCAGCAGTTCGCCGGGACTAGCGGCGTATATCTCTGGCACAGATACGCAGTATTTT; cdr3_aa: CASSSPGLAAYISGTDTQYF
j_call: TRBJ2-7; clone_size: many; v_call: TRBV20-1; d_call: TRBD1; cdr3_nt: TGCAGTGCTAACACAGGGGGCCCCAGCTCCTACGAGCAGTACTTC; cdr3_aa: CSANTGGPSSYEQYF
j_call: TRBJ1-1; clone_size: many; v_call: TRBV10-1; d_call: -; cdr3_nt: TGCGCCAGCAGTGGCCAGGTGAACACTGAAGCTTTCTTT; cdr3_aa: CASSGQVNTEAFF
j_call: TRBJ1-2; clone_size: many; v_call: TRBV20-1; d_call: TRBD1; cdr3_nt: TGCAGTGCTAGACCTCGGACAGGGGGAAGTGGCTACACCTTC; cdr3_aa: CSARPRTGGSGYTF
j_call: TRBJ1-1; clone_size: many; v_call: TRBV5-5; d_call: -; cdr3_nt: TGTGCCAGCAGCTTGTTGGGGGCGAGGATGTTCGAGAACACTGAAGCTTTCTTT; cdr3_aa: CASSLLGARMFENTEAFF
j_call: TRBJ2-2; clone_size: many; v_call: TRBV12-3/TRBV12-4; d_call: -; cdr3_nt: TGTGCCAGCAGTTTAACAGAGAACACCGGGGAGCTGTTTTTT; cdr3_aa: CASSLTENTGELFF
j_call: TRBJ2-7; clone_size: many; v_call: TRBV7-3; d_call: TRBD2; cdr3_nt: TGTGCCAGCAGCTTAATTGACGGGACTAGCGGCGCTTACGAGCAGTACTTC; cdr3_aa: CASSLIDGTSGAYEQYF
j_call: TRBJ2-4; clone_size: many; v_call: TRBV6-1; d_call: -; cdr3_nt: TGTGCCAGCCTCTCGAGCCCTAGCAACATTCAGTACTTC; cdr3_aa: CASLSSPSNIQYF
j_call: TRBJ2-3; clone_size: many; v_call: TRBV7-2; d_call: TRBD2; cdr3_nt: TGTGCCAGCAGCGTGATTCCCCCGGGACTAGCGGGGGGAGATACGCAGTATTTT; cdr3_aa: CASSVIPPGLAGGDTQYF
j_call: TRBJ1-5; clone_size: many; v_call: TRBV19; d_call: -; cdr3_nt: TGTGCCAGTAGTAAACCGGACAGATTCCTCAGCAATCAGCCCCAGCATTTT; cdr3_aa: CASSKPDRFLSNQPQHF
j_call: TRBJ2-1; clone_size: -; v_call: TRBV2; d_call: TRBD2; cdr3_nt: TGTGCCAGCAGACCAGGACTAGCGGGGGTCGCGGTTGAGCAGTTCTTC; cdr3_aa: CASRPGLAGVAVEQFF
j_call: TRBJ2-5; clone_size: many; v_call: TRBV7-2; d_call: TRBD2; cdr3_nt: TGTGCCAGCAGGCAAACGCTAGCGGGGGAGACCCAGTACTTC; cdr3_aa: CASRQTLAGETQYF
j_call: TRBJ2-1; clone_size: many; v_call: TRBV5-6; d_call: TRBD1; cdr3_nt: TGTGCCAGTGGACAGGTGTATGAGCAGTTCTTC; cdr3_aa: CASGQVYEQFF
j_call: TRBJ1-2; clone_size: few; v_call: TRBV20-1; d_call: -; cdr3_nt: TGCAGTGCTAGAACAGGGACCTATGGCTACACCTTC; cdr3_aa: CSARTGTYGYTF
j_call: TRBJ2-2; clone_size: many; v_call: TRBV20-1; d_call: -; cdr3_nt: TGCAGTGCTAGCGGGGGCGCGAACACCGGGGAGCTGTTTTTT; cdr3_aa: CSASGGANTGELFF
j_call: TRBJ1-6; clone_size: many; v_call: TRBV20-1; d_call: -; cdr3_nt: TGCAGTGCTAGACAGGGGTCCTCTACCTACTCCTATAATTCACCCCTCCACTTT; cdr3_aa: CSARQGSSTYSYNSPLHF
j_call: TRBJ2-1; clone_size: -; v_call: TRBV5-1; d_call: TRBD1; cdr3_nt: TGCGCCAGCAGCCCCCATCGGGCGGGGGACAGGGGGTACAATGAGCAGTTCTTC; cdr3_aa: CASSPHRAGDRGYNEQFF
j_call: TRBJ2-7; clone_size: many; v_call: TRBV10-2; d_call: -; cdr3_nt: TGCGCCAGCAGTGTTACCGGGGCGAGCTACGAGCAGTACTTC; cdr3_aa: CASSVTGASYEQYF
j_call: TRBJ1-5; clone_size: many; v_call: TRBV12-3/TRBV12-4; d_call: TRBD1; cdr3_nt: TGTGCCAGCAGTGCAACAGGGGGCAATCAGCCCCAGCATTTT; cdr3_aa: CASSATGGNQPQHF
j_call: TRBJ2-1; clone_size: many; v_call: TRBV7-8; d_call: TRBD2; cdr3_nt: TGTGCCAGCAGCTTATTTCGGGAGGGCAATGAGCAGTTCTTC; cdr3_aa: CASSLFREGNEQFF
j_call: TRBJ2-1; clone_size: many; v_call: TRBV4-1; d_call: TRBD2; cdr3_nt: TGCGCCAGCAGCCGGTTCGCTAGCGGGGAACCCTACAATGAGCAGTTCTTC; cdr3_aa: CASSRFASGEPYNEQFF
j_call: TRBJ2-1; clone_size: many; v_call: TRBV11-2; d_call: -; cdr3_nt: TGTGCCAGCAGCTTAGATCTCCCCCCAGGGGATAATGAGCAGTTCTTC; cdr3_aa: CASSLDLPPGDNEQFF
j_call: TRBJ1-1; clone_size: many; v_call: TRBV6-5; d_call: -; cdr3_nt: TGTGCCAGCAGTTACTTTGGGGAAGCTTTCTTT; cdr3_aa: CASSYFGEAFF
j_call: TRBJ2-7; clone_size: many; v_call: TRBV20-1; d_call: -; cdr3_nt: TGCAGTGCTGATGGCCCACTCTCGGGCGAGCAGTACTTC; cdr3_aa: CSADGPLSGEQYF
j_call: TRBJ2-1; clone_size: many; v_call: TRBV20-1; d_call: TRBD1; cdr3_nt: TGCAGTGCTTCCCCCGGGACAGGGGGCGGAAATGAGCAGTTCTTC; cdr3_aa: CSASPGTGGGNEQFF
j_call: TRBJ2-1; clone_size: many; v_call: TRBV7-6; d_call: TRBD2; cdr3_nt: TGTGCCAGCAGCTTAGCGATTAGGCTAGCGGGGGCAAGGTACAATGAGCAGTTCTTC; cdr3_aa: CASSLAIRLAGARYNEQFF
j_call: TRBJ2-6; clone_size: many; v_call: TRBV7-9; d_call: -; cdr3_nt: TGTGCCTCAAGGGTGGGCTCTGGGGCCAACGTCCTGACTTTC; cdr3_aa: CASRVGSGANVLTF
j_call: TRBJ2-2; clone_size: many; v_call: TRBV4-1; d_call: TRBD2; cdr3_nt: TGCGCCAGCAGCCGCGGGACTAGCGGGGGCCTGAACACCGGGGAGCTGTTTTTT; cdr3_aa: CASSRGTSGGLNTGELFF
j_call: TRBJ2-2; clone_size: many; v_call: TRBV10-1; d_call: -; cdr3_nt: TGCGCCAGCATGGGGCAGAACACCGGGGAGCTGTTTTTT; cdr3_aa: CASMGQNTGELFF
j_call: TRBJ2-5; clone_size: many; v_call: TRBV20-1; d_call: TRBD2; cdr3_nt: TGCAGTGCTAGAAGCGGGAGTCCTCAAGAGACCCAGTACTTC; cdr3_aa: CSARSGSPQETQYF
j_call: TRBJ2-3; clone_size: many; v_call: TRBV28; d_call: -; cdr3_nt: TGTGCCAGCAGATCGGCGGGATCGAAAGATACGCAGTATTTT; cdr3_aa: CASRSAGSKDTQYF
j_call: TRBJ2-1; clone_size: many; v_call: TRBV20-1; d_call: TRBD2; cdr3_nt: TGCAGTGCCCTCGGACTAGCGGGGGGGCCATACAATGAGCAGTTCTTC; cdr3_aa: CSALGLAGGPYNEQFF